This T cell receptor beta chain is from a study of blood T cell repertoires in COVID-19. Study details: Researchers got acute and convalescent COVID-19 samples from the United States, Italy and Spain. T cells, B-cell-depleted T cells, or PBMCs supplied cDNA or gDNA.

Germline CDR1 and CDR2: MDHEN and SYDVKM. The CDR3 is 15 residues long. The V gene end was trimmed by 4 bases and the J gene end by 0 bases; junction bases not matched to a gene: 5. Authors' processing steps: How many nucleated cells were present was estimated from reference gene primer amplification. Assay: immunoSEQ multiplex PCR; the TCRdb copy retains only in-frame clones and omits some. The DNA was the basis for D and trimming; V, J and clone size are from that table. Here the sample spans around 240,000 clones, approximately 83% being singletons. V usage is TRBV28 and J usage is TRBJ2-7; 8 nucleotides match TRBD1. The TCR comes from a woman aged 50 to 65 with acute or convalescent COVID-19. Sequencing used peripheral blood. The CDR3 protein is CASSSAQGGSYEQYF. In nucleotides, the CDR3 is TGTGCCAGCAGTTCTGCACAGGGGGGCTCCTACGAGCAGTACTTC.